This is a list of T cell receptor beta chains from one sample in a study of blood T cells in healthy people across ages. TCRdb recomputed calls from the 5' RACE reads with MiXCR, one row per CDR3 protein. The sample holds roughly 500,000 distinct CDR3 sequences, about 25% seen once. Sample: blood. Receptor source: a woman aged 70 to 79 in good health. Both conserved end residues are part of each CDR3.

j_gene | len | v_gene | CDR3aa
. | 15 | TRBV7-9 | CASNSQGSVQAEQFF
TRBJ2-3 | 13 | TRBV4-3 | CASSLRGTDTQYF
TRBJ2-5 | 16 | TRBV3-1 | CASSQEGGGQRKTQYF
TRBJ1-2 | 14 | TRBV12-3/TRBV12-4 | CAILDLGRIYGYTF
TRBJ2-3 | 13 | TRBV20-1 | CSARTSGSDTQYF
TRBJ2-5 | 11 | TRBV20-1 | CSARERETQYF
TRBJ2-1 | 14 | TRBV3-1 | CASSQPGSYNEQFF
TRBJ2-7 | 15 | TRBV25-1 | CASSGSGTGTYEQYF
TRBJ2-1 | 15 | TRBV12-3/TRBV12-4 | CASSPSGSSYNEQFF
TRBJ2-4 | 14 | TRBV7-2 | CASSLLIAKNIQYF
TRBJ2-1 | 15 | TRBV20-1 | CSARDPGVKRNEQFF
TRBJ2-5 | 13 | TRBV11-2 | CATARGEKETQYF
TRBJ2-7 | 17 | TRBV7-2 | CASSLFPARGRTSEQYF
TRBJ1-4 | 15 | TRBV12-3/TRBV12-4 | CASSFTGGMSEKLFF
TRBJ2-7 | 14 | TRBV2 | CASSEAAAEYEQYF
TRBJ1-1 | 13 | TRBV5-1 | CASSLQTGDRAFF
TRBJ2-1 | 17 | TRBV4-2 | CASSQPKLAGAYNEQFF
. | 14 | TRBV7-2 | CASSLPPITYEQYF
TRBJ2-3 | 15 | TRBV12-3/TRBV12-4 | CASSLLGVGTDAQYF